Sequencing of this TCR beta chain was carried out in a study of multiple sclerosis patients with progressive multifocal leukoencephalopathy. Study results and limitations: No common TRBV or TRBJ usage or pairing appeared at PML.

Time point: approximately 12 months of natalizumab therapy. Losses at the gene ends were 6 bases for V and 2 bases for J; bases not matched to a gene: 4. The CDR3 has 15 residues. In germline, CDR1 is LNHDA, CDR2 SQIVND (reference sequence). Of note for this clone: No antigen is known for it.

The survey-level immunoSEQ assay was used. Only in-frame clones appear in the TCRdb table, and some are missing; sequencing was by immunoSEQ multiplex PCR. Of tens of thousands of clones detected, 90% appear once; the ten largest clones hold about 1.3%. The sequence was obtained from a human donor with multiple sclerosis. The sequences come from PBMCs, collected from a patient treated with natalizumab. J is TRBJ2-1 and V is TRBV19, with TRBD1 matching over 10 bases. DNA of the CDR3: TGTGCCAGTAGGCCGGGACAGGGGCCCTACAATGAGCAGTTCTTC. Its translation: CASRPGQGPYNEQFF.